Following are 3 T cell receptor beta chains from one sample sequenced in a study of cytomegalovirus exposure and HLA in healthy donors. The PCR used 60 Vbeta and 13 Jbeta primers. Profiled with immunoSEQ multiplex PCR; TCRdb holds only in-frame clones, not every one. This sample has roughly 120,000 clones, with 75% to 85% found just once. Sample: PBMCs. The receptor set was obtained from a man aged 25 to 40 in good health and CMV-seronegative.

Written as DNA, the CDR3 is TGTGCCAGCAGCCGACTCACAGGATCCTCTGGGGCCAACGTCCTGACTTTC. Translation gives CASSRLTGSSGANVLTF. The chain uses TRBV13 and TRBJ2-6; a possible D gene is TRBD1 (5 bases). CDR1 is PRHDT, CDR2 FYEKMQ, per germline (reference sequence). The CDR3 is 17 amino acids. The V and J ends lost 5 bases and 0 bases respectively, with 14 bases between them.

The rearrangement joins TRBV19 to TRBJ2-2; 13 bases match TRBD2. Germline V gene sequence: CDR1 LNHDA, CDR2 SQIVND (reference sequence). The junction had 5 bases not matched to a gene; V was cut back by 3 bases and J by 7 bases. The CDR3 extends over 16 amino acids. The CDR3, as DNA: TGTGCCAGTAGTATCGGACTAGCGGGAGTAAGCGGGGAGCTGTTTTTT. Protein: CASSIGLAGVSGELFF.

The rearrangement uses TRBV25-1 and TRBJ2-3; 10 bases line up with TRBD2. Germline CDR1 reads MGHDK; CDR2 reads SYGVNS. The CDR3 is 14 residues long. The junction had 3 bases not matched to a gene; V was cut back by 5 bases and J by 4 bases. The DNA for the CDR3 is TGTGCCAGCAGTAGCGGGAGGGCCCCAGATACGCAGTATTTT. It codes for CASSSGRAPDTQYF.